This T cell receptor beta chain stems from a study of beta chain features in type 1 diabetes. Broader study findings: It was not settled here whether HLA type affects TCRB rearrangement. Moderate but significant shortening of TCRB CDR3s was recorded in all four CD4+ subsets from Type 1 diabetes patients.

The authors sorted CD4+ naive, central memory, regulatory and stem cell-like memory cells via CD45RO/CCR7/CD25/CD127/CD95/CD27. Reverse transcription of all isolated RNA meant that expressed TCRB transcripts were sequenced. The protocol was immunoSEQ multiplex PCR, while the TCRdb copy is restricted to in-frame clones and leaves out a portion. The table lists roughly 260,000 clones, about a fifth of them singletons, with 0.028% in the top ten. In the case of this clone: Its antigen is still unknown.

Input material: naive CD4+ T cells from blood. The receptor comes from a woman aged 40 to 50 with type 1 diabetes.

CDR3 sequence reads: CASSLNALDTQYF. The CDR3 bases are TGTGCCAGCAGCCTGAATGCGTTGGATACGCAGTATTTT. This chain uses TRBV7-9 with TRBJ2-3; D unclear. With 5 bases removed from V and 6 bases from J, the gap between germline ends came to 12 bases. This CDR3 spans 13 amino acids. Germline V CDR1 and CDR2: SEHNR, FQNEAQ (reference sequence).